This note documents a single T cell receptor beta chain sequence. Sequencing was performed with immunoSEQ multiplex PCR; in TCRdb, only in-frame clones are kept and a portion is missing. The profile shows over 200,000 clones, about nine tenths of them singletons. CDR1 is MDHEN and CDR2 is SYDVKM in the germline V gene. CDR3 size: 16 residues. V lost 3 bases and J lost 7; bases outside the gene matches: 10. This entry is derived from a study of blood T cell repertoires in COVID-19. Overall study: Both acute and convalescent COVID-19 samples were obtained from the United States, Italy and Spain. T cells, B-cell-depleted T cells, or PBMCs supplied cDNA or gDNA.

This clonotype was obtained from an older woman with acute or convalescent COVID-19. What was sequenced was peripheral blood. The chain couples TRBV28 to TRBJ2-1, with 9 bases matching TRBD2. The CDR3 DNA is TGTGCCAGCAGTTTCGGTGGGATAGCGGGAGAAAATGAGCAGTTCTTC. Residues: CASSFGGIAGENEQFF.